The TCR beta chain described here comes from a study of a mutant IDH1 vaccine in newly diagnosed glioma. Study at large: Former treatment meant radiotherapy, temozolomide, or both; the majority had gotten both.

The assay was immunoSEQ multiplex PCR, and TCRdb's table has in-frame clones only and misses some. The sample lists 99,000 or so clones; 80% to 90% were seen once. General study points: Of the patients, about 95% had vaccine-induced immune responses. Any relationship between pseudoprogression and changes in top peripheral T cell clonotypes seemed absent.

This clone was found once. As yet, its antigen is unknown. The time point here: baseline, week 1 (first vaccination visit). Treatment here: pre-vaccination baseline after standard-of-care therapy. New WHO grade 3 or 4 astrocytomas that were IDH1-mutant and ATRX-lost had been found in donors. Germline CDR1 is SGHRS and CDR2 is YFSETQ. The CDR3 extends over 15 amino acids. The V and J ends lost 0 bases and 1 base respectively, with 10 bases between them. This TCR derives from a woman aged 45-65 years with glioma. The chain links TRBV5-1 to TRBJ1-1, with D possibly TRBD1 on 6 matching bases. Here the sequenced sample was PBMCs, taken from a glioma patient treated with radiotherapy, temozolomide or both. The chain's CDR3 is CASSLDTGQNTEAFF. CDR3 DNA: TGCGCCAGCAGCTTGGATACGGGACAGAACACTGAAGCTTTCTTT.